The 21 T cell receptor beta chains given below trace back to one sample, sequenced in a study of cytomegalovirus exposure and HLA in healthy donors. Assay: immunoSEQ multiplex PCR; the TCRdb copy retains only in-frame clones and omits some. Found here are under 400,000 clones, 86% of them singletons; the top ten hold about 0.8%. The sample consisted of PBMCs. These receptors were collected from a woman in her late teens or twenties in good health and CMV-seronegative.

This chain joins TRBV25-1 and TRBJ2-1; D is perhaps TRBD1 (6 bases). CDR3 length equals 16 residues. Germline CDR1 and CDR2: MGHDK and SYGVNS. V shed 5 bases and J shed 0 bases, with 14 bases lying between them. The chain's CDR3 is CASSWDTSSSYNEQFF. CDR3 nucleotides: TGTGCCAGCAGTTGGGACACATCGAGCTCCTACAATGAGCAGTTCTTC. Full variable domain (outside the CDR3, taken from reference TRBV25-1 and TRBJ2-1): EADIYQTPRYLVIGTGKKITLECSQTMGHDKMYWYQQDPGMELHLIHYSYGVNSTEKGDLSSESTVSRIRTEHFPLTLESARPSHTSQYLCASSWDTSSSYNEQFFGPGTRLTVL.

V gene TRBV7-6 combines with J gene TRBJ2-7; tentatively, D is TRBD1 (5 bases). The CDR3 sequence is 16 residues long. Germline values: CDR1 SGHVS, CDR2 FNYEAQ. The V end was cut by 6 bases, the J end by 7 bases, with 25 bases between. The CDR3 here is CASRPSGKGPNEEQYF. The CDR3 nucleotides read TGTGCCAGCAGGCCAAGTGGAAAGGGGCCCAATGAGGAGCAGTACTTC.

This chain connects TRBV9 to TRBJ2-1; 13 nucleotides line up with TRBD2. The ends lost 6 bases at V and 0 bases at J; junction bases unmatched: 15. CDR1 SGDLS and CDR2 YYNGEE come from the germline V gene. This CDR3 comprises 20 residues. CDR3 nucleotide sequence: TGTGCCAGCAAACCCCATTCCGGGACTAGCGGGAAGAGCTCCTACAATGAGCAGTTCTTC. Protein sequence: CASKPHSGTSGKSSYNEQFF.

This rearrangement joins TRBV28 to TRBJ2-1; weak D call: TRBD1 (6 bases). V lost 2 bases to trimming and J lost 2 bases, with 10 bases between them. The CDR3 covers 15 residues. Germline V gene data show CDR1 as MDHEN and CDR2 as SYDVKM. CDR3 DNA: TGTGCCAGCAGTTTAATGACAGGCGCCTACAATGAGCAGTTCTTC. Amino acid sequence: CASSLMTGAYNEQFF.

V gene TRBV7-9 combines with J gene TRBJ2-2; D is perhaps TRBD2 (5 bases). In germline, CDR1 is SEHNR, CDR2 FQNEAQ (reference sequence). This CDR3 is built from 17 residues. Trimming took 1 base from V and 0 from J, leaving 12 bases between them. The CDR3 loop is CASSLVAGLTNTGELFF. The CDR3 DNA is TGTGCCAGCAGCTTAGTGGCTGGACTTACGAACACCGGGGAGCTGTTTTTT.

The chain recombines TRBV6-5 with TRBJ2-5; tentatively, D is TRBD1 (6 bases). V lost 2 bases and J lost 5, with 9 bases in between. CDR3 length: 13 amino acids. Germline V gives CDR1 MNHEY, CDR2 SVGAGI. This CDR3 reads CASSYQGMETQYF. The DNA for the CDR3 is TGTGCCAGCAGTTACCAGGGGATGGAGACCCAGTACTTC.

The chain uses TRBV5-6 and TRBJ2-5; D not resolved. The germline V and J ends were trimmed by 5 bases and 4 bases, with 12 bases remaining between them. Per the germline V gene, CDR1 is SGHDT and CDR2 is YYEEEE. This CDR3 spans 13 amino acids. CDR3 sequence reads: CASSSRNPETQYF. CDR3 sequence (DNA): TGTGCCAGCAGTTCCAGGAACCCAGAGACCCAGTACTTC.

The chain is built from TRBV28 and TRBJ1-2; 7 bases match TRBD1. This CDR3 comprises 16 residues. CDR1 MDHEN and CDR2 SYDVKM come from the germline V gene. V dropped 3 bases and J dropped 2; count of bases not matched to a gene: 9. In DNA, the CDR3 is TGTGCCAGCAGTTTTCAGGCGGTAGGGGGCAACTATGGCTACACCTTC. It translates to CASSFQAVGGNYGYTF.

This rearrangement joins TRBV18 to TRBJ1-4; a weak D match, TRBD1 (5 bases). V dropped 1 base and J dropped 8 bases, with 11 bases sitting between them. In germline, CDR1 is KGHSH, CDR2 LQKENI. The CDR3 runs to 14 residues. CDR3 sequence: CASSPLGGNEKLFF. The CDR3 DNA reads as TGTGCCAGCTCACCACTGGGGGGGAACGAAAAACTGTTTTTT.

The V and J genes are TRBV6-6 and TRBJ2-3, with D possibly matching TRBD1 (6 bases). Germline values: CDR1 MNHNY, CDR2 SVGAGI (reference sequence). Trimming left V 6 bases short and J 3 bases short, with 10 bases between. This CDR3 comprises 13 residues. The CDR3 reads CASRTTGTDTQYF. CDR3 sequence (DNA): TGTGCCAGCAGAACTACAGGGACAGATACGCAGTATTTT.

The rearrangement uses TRBV2 and TRBJ2-5; D call uncertain. Germline-derived CDR1 and CDR2 are SNHLY and FYNNEI. The CDR3 is made up of 15 amino acids. V was clipped by 8 bases and J by 0 bases, with 16 bases between them. This chain's CDR3 is CASERRMGDQETQYF. CDR3 DNA sequence: TGTGCCAGCGAACGCAGAATGGGCGACCAAGAGACCCAGTACTTC.

This clone came up once. V and J are TRBV28 and TRBJ1-5, with a tentative D call TRBD1 (6 bases). Germline V gives CDR1 MDHEN, CDR2 SYDVKM. This CDR3 is built from 15 residues. Between the trimmed V and J ends, which lost 6 bases and 1 base, there was a span of 13 bases. The CDR3, as DNA: TGTGCCAGCAGGCGGCGGGGGCCAAGCAATCAGCCCCAGCATTTT. Translated: CASRRRGPSNQPQHF.

The V and J genes are TRBV7-7 and TRBJ1-1; D uncertain. CDR1 and CDR2 from the germline V gene are SSHAT and FNYEAQ (reference sequence). The CDR3 has 13 residues. V was pared by 8 bases and J by 1 base, with 11 bases between. This chain's CDR3 is CASSLSSNTEAFF. The CDR3, as DNA: TGTGCCAGCTCTTTATCGTCGAACACTGAAGCTTTCTTT.

The chain is built from TRBV5-5 and TRBJ2-7, with 10 bases lining up with TRBD1. V was pared by 3 bases and J by 3 bases, with 6 bases of the junction left unmatched. Germline CDR1 reads SGHKS; CDR2 reads YYEKEE (reference sequence). The CDR3 is made up of 15 amino acids. The CDR3 is CASSSRDRGNYEQYF. CDR3 DNA: TGTGCCAGCAGCTCCCGGGACAGGGGCAACTACGAGCAGTACTTC.

This clone was detected only once. The chain is built from TRBV5-4 and TRBJ2-1; the match to TRBD2 covers 7 bases. Trimming removed 3 bases from V and 5 bases from J; junction bases left unmatched: 8. The germline V gene encodes CDR1 SGHNT and CDR2 YYREEE (reference sequence). The CDR3 extends over 15 amino acids. The CDR3 region is CASSSKQRGHNEQFF. The CDR3 coding sequence is TGTGCCAGCAGCTCCAAACAGCGGGGCCACAATGAGCAGTTCTTC.

The chain combines TRBV27 with TRBJ2-7; 11 bases are shared with TRBD2. Germline V gives CDR1 MNHEY, CDR2 SMNVEV (reference sequence). With 5 bases clipped from V and 10 bases from J, the junction kept 10 bases outside the gene matches. The CDR3 consists of 14 residues. This CDR3 is CASSPLAGGLRQYF. For the CDR3, the DNA is TGTGCCAGCAGTCCCCTAGCGGGGGGCCTCCGTCAGTACTTC.

CDR3 bases: TGTGCCAGCAAGGGGCGCAGCTCTGGGGCCAACGTCCTGACTTTC. Its protein is CASKGRSSGANVLTF. V gene TRBV2 combines with J gene TRBJ2-6; D possibly corresponds to TRBD1 (5 bases). Germline values: CDR1 SNHLY, CDR2 FYNNEI. The CDR3 runs to 15 residues. The V end was cut by 7 bases, the J end by 0 bases, with 10 bases between.

The chain uses TRBV28 and TRBJ2-7; the D gene is possibly TRBD1 (5 bases). From germline, CDR1 is MDHEN and CDR2 SYDVKM. V was shortened by 8 bases and J by 3 bases, with 11 bases between the two germline ends. This CDR3 is 12 amino acids long. The CDR3 DNA reads TGTGCCAGCCAAAAGGACAACTACGAGCAGTACTTC. Protein product: CASQKDNYEQYF.

CDR3 sequence: CASTISGANVLTF. The CDR3, as DNA: TGCGCCAGTACTATCTCTGGGGCCAACGTCCTGACTTTC. This chain uses TRBV5-1 with TRBJ2-6; no firm D call. The CDR3 is made up of 13 amino acids. Germline CDR1 and CDR2: SGHRS and YFSETQ. The V and J ends lost 8 bases and 0 bases respectively, with 6 bases between them.

V and J are TRBV6-5 and TRBJ2-1, with 9 bases lining up with TRBD2. Germline values: CDR1 MNHEY, CDR2 SVGAGI. Trimming at V came to 7 bases and at J to 5 bases, leaving 9 bases not matched to a gene. CDR3 length: 15 amino acids. CDR3 bases: TGTGCCAGCACTCGCGTGCGGGGGGGGGACAATGAGCAGTTCTTC. It specifies CASTRVRGGDNEQFF.

V and J are TRBV5-4 and TRBJ1-2; 8 bases align to TRBD1. There are 14 residues in the CDR3. The V and J ends lost 4 bases and 4 bases, in that order; junction bases with no gene match: 6. Germline lookup yields CDR1 SGHNT and CDR2 YYREEE (reference sequence). CDR3 sequence (DNA): TGTGCCAGCAGCGGGGACAGGACCCCCTATGGCTACACCTTC. Protein: CASSGDRTPYGYTF.